This entry lists 25 T cell receptor beta chains sequenced from one sample in a study of T cell repertoires in cytomegalovirus infection. These TCRs' antigens remain unknown. TCRdb fed the reads into MiXCR, producing one record per CDR3 protein. This sample has almost 90,000 distinct CDR3 sequences, with around 32% found just once. The source was CD8+ T cells from cultured PBMCs, collected from culture after CMV antigen stimulation. These receptors originate from a human donor in good health (CMV status not recorded). Some clones in this sample may be carry-over from other donors' samples.

The sample holds many counts of this clonotype. V and J are TRBV7-2 and TRBJ1-6; D gene unclear. Germline V CDR1 and CDR2: SGHTA, FQGNSA. Deletions cut 6 bases from V and 1 base from J, with 7 bases between. The CDR3 is 14 amino acids. CDR3 bases: TGTGCCAGCAGGCGGGGTTCCTATAATTCACCCCTCCACTTT. It is translated as CASRRGSYNSPLHF. Full variable domain (rest looked up from reference TRBV7-2 and TRBJ1-6): GAGVSQSPSNKVTEKGKDVELRCDPISGHTALYWYRQSLGQGLEFLIYFQGNSAPDKSGLPSDRFSAERTGGSVSTLTIQRTQQEDSAVYLCASRRGSYNSPLHFGNGTRLTVT.

This sequence joins TRBV5-1 and TRBJ2-3; 12 bases fit TRBD2. This CDR3 is built from 19 residues. The V gene end was trimmed by 1 base and the J gene end by 3 bases; junction bases not matched to a gene: 12. Germline loops: CDR1 SGHRS, CDR2 YFSETQ. CDR3 DNA sequence: TGCGCCAGCAGCTTGCCGCAGGTCCCGACTAGCGGGGGAACAGATACGCAGTATTTT. Translating gives CASSLPQVPTSGGTDTQYF.

V gene TRBV5-4 combines with J gene TRBJ2-1; TRBD1 aligns across 9 bases. This CDR3 comprises 15 residues. The ends lost 4 bases at V and 4 bases at J; junction bases unmatched: 6. Germline CDR1 SGHNT, CDR2 YYREEE (reference sequence). CDR3 protein: CASSIAGTGYNEQFF. The CDR3 DNA reads TGTGCCAGCAGCATAGCCGGGACAGGGTACAATGAGCAGTTCTTC.

The chain uses TRBV9 and TRBJ2-7, with 7 positions matching TRBD1. V lost 4 bases and J lost 7; bases outside the gene matches: 20. The CDR3 loop spans 17 amino acids. CDR1 and CDR2 from the germline V gene are SGDLS and YYNGEE. DNA of the CDR3: TGTGCCAGCAGCCCCTCGGCCGGGACAGCCCCATCGGAGGAGCAGTACTTC. It codes for CASSPSAGTAPSEEQYF. Using reference TRBV9 and TRBJ2-7 for the parts outside the CDR3, the full variable domain is DSGVTQTPKHLITATGQRVTLRCSPRSGDLSVYWYQQSLDQGLQFLIQYYNGEERAKGNILERFSAQQFPDLHSELNLSSLELGDSALYFCASSPSAGTAPSEEQYFGPGTRLTVT.

J is TRBJ1-1 and V is TRBV19; D is unresolved. CDR3 length equals 13 residues. The V end was cut by 4 bases, the J end by 0 bases, with 6 bases between. Germline loops: CDR1 LNHDA, CDR2 SQIVND (reference sequence). The CDR3 spells CASSRRLNTEAFF. The CDR3 DNA is TGTGCCAGTAGTAGACGGTTGAACACTGAAGCTTTCTTT. The variable domain in full, completed from reference TRBV19 and TRBJ1-1, reads DGGITQSPKYLFRKEGQNVTLSCEQNLNHDAMYWYRQDPGQGLRLIYYSQIVNDFQKGDIAEGYSVSREKKESFPLTVTSAQKNPTAFYLCASSRRLNTEAFFGQGTRLTVV.

This clonotype was seen only a few times. The CDR3: CASNRHLYNEQFF. The CDR3, as DNA: TGTGCCAGCAATCGACACCTCTACAATGAGCAGTTCTTC. The rearrangement uses TRBV12-3 or TRBV12-4 and TRBJ2-1; no clear D gene. The ends were cut back, 7 bases at V and 3 bases at J, with 10 bases in the middle. This CDR3 is built from 13 residues.

This clonotype was seen a few times. The chain links TRBV12-3 or TRBV12-4 to TRBJ1-6; D might be TRBD1 (6 bases). V gave up 8 bases and J gave up 5 bases, with 13 bases separating them. The CDR3 is 14 amino acids. The CDR3 DNA is TGTGCCAGCGGGGGCGGGGTTGATAATTCACCCCTCCACTTT. Its translation: CASGGGVDNSPLHF.

The V gene is TRBV4-1, the J gene TRBJ2-3, with 8 bases matching TRBD2. With V trimmed by 1 base and J by 3 bases, 9 bases remained unmatched. CDR3 length: 17 amino acids. From germline, CDR1 is MGHRA and CDR2 YSYEKL. CDR3 DNA sequence: TGCGCCAGCAGCCAAGTTGCGGGGGGCCCTGGGACAGATACGCAGTATTTT. This codes for CASSQVAGGPGTDTQYF.

The chain employs TRBV7-6 and TRBJ2-2; D is unclear. The CDR3 has 13 residues. CDR1 and CDR2 from the germline V gene are SGHVS and FNYEAQ. V was trimmed by 11 bases and J by 1 base, leaving 11 bases between them. As DNA, the CDR3 is TGTGCCGCCCGGACGGGGAACACCGGGGAGCTGTTTTTT. Translating it yields CAARTGNTGELFF.

In nucleotides, the CDR3 is TGTGCCACCAGCAGGTCGGACAGGGGGTATACTGAAGCTTTCTTT. Its translation is CATSRSDRGYTEAFF. The rearrangement links TRBV15 to TRBJ1-1; 10 positions agree with TRBD1. Germline assignment: CDR1 LNHNV and CDR2 YYDKDF (reference sequence). Unmatched junction bases numbered 6, after V lost 3 bases and J lost 5 bases. The CDR3 length is 15 residues.

This clonotype appeared many times. The genes are TRBV7-9 and TRBJ1-2; D is undetermined. This CDR3 contains 15 residues. Per germline, CDR1 SEHNR and CDR2 FQNEAQ (reference sequence). V lost 6 bases and J 5 bases, leaving 19 bases between the germline ends. The CDR3 bases are TGTGCCAGCAGTCACCTGAGCACAGAAAATTATGGCTACACCTTC. Translating it yields CASSHLSTENYGYTF. The full variable domain, its missing parts supplied by reference TRBV7-9 and TRBJ1-2, is DTGVSQNPRHKITKRGQNVTFRCDPISEHNRLYWYRQTLGQGPEFLTYFQNEAQLEKSRLLSDRFSAERPKGSFSTLEIQRTEQGDSAMYLCASSHLSTENYGYTFGSGTRLTVV.

The chain employs TRBV12-3 or TRBV12-4 and TRBJ1-1; D remains unclear. Trimming removed 0 bases at V and 11 bases at J, with 13 bases between. The CDR3 runs to 13 residues. The chain's CDR3 is CASSLALGGSAFF. DNA of the CDR3: TGTGCCAGCAGTTTAGCGCTTGGTGGATCGGCTTTCTTT.

This clonotype was observed many times. The chain uses TRBV6-1 and TRBJ1-4, with 8 positions matching TRBD1. Germline CDR1 and CDR2: MNHNS and SASEGT. V was pared by 4 bases and J by 3 bases, with 1 base of the junction left unmatched. The CDR3 runs 14 residues. CDR3 loop: CASSGTGSNEKLFF. DNA of the CDR3: TGTGCCAGCAGTGGGACAGGGTCTAATGAAAAACTGTTTTTT.

The gene calls are TRBV7-6 and TRBJ1-4; D is undetermined. The CDR3 runs to 19 residues. V lost 1 base and J lost 0, with 18 bases in between. Germline-derived CDR1 and CDR2 are SGHVS and FNYEAQ. The CDR3 region is CASSLVDREVFATNEKLFF. The CDR3 DNA is TGTGCCAGCAGCTTAGTAGATAGGGAGGTCTTTGCAACTAATGAAAAACTGTTTTTT.

V and J are TRBV20-1 and TRBJ2-5, with D possibly being TRBD1 or TRBD2 (5 bases each). V gave up 6 bases and J gave up 0 bases, with 14 bases separating them. The germline V gene encodes CDR1 DFQATT and CDR2 SNEGSKA (reference sequence). The length of the CDR3 is 14 residues. The CDR3: CSAPRGVYQETQYF. The CDR3, as DNA: TGCAGTGCCCCTAGGGGAGTGTACCAAGAGACCCAGTACTTC.

The chain carries TRBV18 and TRBJ2-2; 7 bases agree with TRBD1. The trim removed 6 bases at V and 0 bases at J, leaving 1 base unmatched. Germline lookup yields CDR1 KGHSH and CDR2 LQKENI. The CDR3 covers 14 residues. CDR3 in DNA: TGTGCCAGCTCGGGACAGACGAACACCGGGGAGCTGTTTTTT. It encodes CASSGQTNTGELFF.

The V gene is TRBV11-1, the J gene TRBJ2-1; D is possibly TRBD2 (5 bases). The CDR3 contains 18 residues. Germline lookup yields CDR1 SGHAT and CDR2 FQDESV (reference sequence). Trimming took off 7 bases at V and 9 bases at J, with 31 bases between the two ends. For the CDR3, the DNA is TGTGCCAGCACCCCCCCGAAGGGAGCTCGGAGTGGTGAAAGTGAGCAGTTCTTC. Protein sequence: CASTPPKGARSGESEQFF.

This clonotype was detected only once. This chain joins TRBV13 and TRBJ1-2; D is possibly TRBD1 (5 bases). The CDR3 consists of 15 residues. Germline-derived CDR1 and CDR2 are PRHDT and FYEKMQ (reference sequence). Trimming took off 0 bases at V and 3 bases at J, with 11 bases between the two ends. The CDR3 region has the DNA TGTGCCAGCAGCTTAGGCCTTGGGGACCACTATGGCTACACCTTC. It codes for CASSLGLGDHYGYTF.

This clonotype was counted many times. The chain joins TRBV12-3 or TRBV12-4 to TRBJ1-2; D possibly corresponds to TRBD1 (6 bases). Deletions cut 7 bases from V and 6 bases from J, with 15 bases between. This CDR3 is 13 amino acids long. CDR3 in DNA: TGTGCCAGCACCCTAGGGGGGGGTAATGGCTACACCTTC. This codes for CASTLGGGNGYTF.

This clonotype was detected ten times or more. The chain links TRBV7-9 to TRBJ2-2; D tentatively reads TRBD1 or TRBD2 (5 bases each). Germline values: CDR1 SEHNR, CDR2 FQNEAQ (reference sequence). Trimming left V 5 bases short and J 4 bases short, with 14 bases between. The length of the CDR3 is 15 residues. Written as DNA, the CDR3 is TGTGCCAGCAGCCCCGTGAAGGGGACCACCGGGGAGCTGTTTTTT. It translates to CASSPVKGTTGELFF.

This clonotype came up a few times. The chain employs TRBV7-2 and TRBJ2-1; D is undetermined. Trimming took off 1 base at V and 0 bases at J, with 7 bases between the two ends. The CDR3 length is 15 residues. Germline CDR1 reads SGHTA; CDR2 reads FQGNSA. DNA of the CDR3: TGTGCCAGCAGCTTAGGGGTCAGCTCCTACAATGAGCAGTTCTTC. It is translated as CASSLGVSSYNEQFF.

This clonotype occurred many times. The chain recombines TRBV2 with TRBJ1-2; D uncertain. The CDR3 runs 16 residues. The ends were cut back, 0 bases at V and 4 bases at J, with 15 bases in the middle. Germline values: CDR1 SNHLY, CDR2 FYNNEI. This chain's CDR3 is CASSEATLAFAYGYTF. CDR3 DNA: TGTGCCAGCAGTGAAGCGACCTTGGCATTCGCCTATGGCTACACCTTC.

The rearrangement joins TRBV5-1 to TRBJ2-7, with 7 nucleotides matching TRBD1. Germline CDR1 SGHRS, CDR2 YFSETQ. This CDR3 is 15 amino acids long. Trimming removed 4 bases from V and 0 bases from J; junction bases left unmatched: 7. The CDR3 coding sequence is TGCGCCAGCAGCGCAAACAGGGGCCACTCCTACGAGCAGTACTTC. This sequence encodes CASSANRGHSYEQYF. Full variable domain (rest looked up from reference TRBV5-1 and TRBJ2-7): KAGVTQTPRYLIKTRGQQVTLSCSPISGHRSVSWYQQTPGQGLQFLFEYFSETQRNKGNFPGRFSGRQFSNSRSEMNVSTLELGDSALYLCASSANRGHSYEQYFGPGTRLTVT.

This clonotype was seen at least ten times. The chain combines TRBV7-8 with TRBJ2-5, with 7 bases lining up with TRBD2. V gave up 1 base and J gave up 5 bases; unmatched junction bases: 7. In germline, CDR1 is SGHVS, CDR2 FQNEAQ. The CDR3 covers 15 residues. The CDR3 DNA is TGTGCCAGCAGCTTAGGGGCAGGGAGGGAGGAGACCCAGTACTTC. Its protein is CASSLGAGREETQYF.

This clonotype was counted a few times. This sequence joins TRBV12-3 or TRBV12-4 and TRBJ1-1; D is unresolved. This CDR3 has 13 residues. Trimming removed 0 bases at V and 5 bases at J, with 7 bases between. DNA of the CDR3: TGTGCCAGCAGTTTAGCGAGGTATACTGAAGCTTTCTTT. Its translation: CASSLARYTEAFF.